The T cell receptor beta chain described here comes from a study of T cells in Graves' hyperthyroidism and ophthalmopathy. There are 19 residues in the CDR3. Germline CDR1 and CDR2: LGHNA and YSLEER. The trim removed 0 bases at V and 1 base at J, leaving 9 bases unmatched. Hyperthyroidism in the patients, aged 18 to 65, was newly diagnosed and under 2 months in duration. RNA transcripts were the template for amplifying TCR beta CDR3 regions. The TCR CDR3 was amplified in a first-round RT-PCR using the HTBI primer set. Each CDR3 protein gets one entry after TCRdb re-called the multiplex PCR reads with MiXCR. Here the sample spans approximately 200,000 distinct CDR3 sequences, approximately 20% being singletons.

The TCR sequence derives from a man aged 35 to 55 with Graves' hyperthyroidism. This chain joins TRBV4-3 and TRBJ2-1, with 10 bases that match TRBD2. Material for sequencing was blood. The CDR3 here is CASSQDPFSGGPSYNEQFF. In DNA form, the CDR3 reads TGCGCCAGCAGCCAAGATCCCTTTAGCGGGGGGCCTTCCTACAATGAGCAGTTCTTC.